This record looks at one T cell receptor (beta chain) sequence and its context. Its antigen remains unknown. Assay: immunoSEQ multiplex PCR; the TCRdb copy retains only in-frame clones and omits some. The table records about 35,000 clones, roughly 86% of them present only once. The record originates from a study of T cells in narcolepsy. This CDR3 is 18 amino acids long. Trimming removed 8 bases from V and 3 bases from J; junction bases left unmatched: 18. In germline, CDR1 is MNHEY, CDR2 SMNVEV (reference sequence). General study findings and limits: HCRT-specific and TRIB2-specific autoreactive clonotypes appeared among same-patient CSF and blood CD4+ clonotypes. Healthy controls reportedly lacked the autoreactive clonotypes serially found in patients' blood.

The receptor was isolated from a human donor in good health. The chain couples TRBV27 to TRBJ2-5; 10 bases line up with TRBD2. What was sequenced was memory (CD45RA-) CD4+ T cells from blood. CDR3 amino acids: CASLSLGASGGKEETQYF. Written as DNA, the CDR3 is TGTGCCAGCCTATCCCTAGGGGCTAGCGGGGGAAAGGAAGAGACCCAGTACTTC.